One sample yielded the 22 T cell receptor beta chains listed below, sequenced in a study of human T cells and chemical hapten exposure. Each CDR3 protein is one row after TCRdb ran MiXCR on the RACE reads. The table has about 360,000 distinct CDR3 sequences, roughly 5% seen once. Regarding time point: patch test 1, 2 weeks after DPC sensitization. Treatment indicated: therapeutic diphenylcyclopropenone sensitization with weekly scalp DPC. The input for sequencing was whole blood, taken in connection with sensitization to the hapten diphenylcyclopropenone (DPC). The receptors come from a woman between 50 and 59 years old with alopecia areata. Some clones in this sample may be carry-over from other donors' samples.

This clonotype was seen many times. The gene calls are TRBV12-3 or TRBV12-4 and TRBJ2-1, with D perhaps given as TRBD1 or TRBD2 (5 bases each). The CDR3 runs 16 residues. Trimming shortened V by 3 bases and J by 2 bases, and 14 bases separated the two germline ends. The chain's CDR3 is CASSFVGSRAYNEQFF. The CDR3 coding sequence is TGTGCCAGCAGTTTCGTGGGGAGCAGGGCCTACAATGAGCAGTTCTTC.

This clonotype was seen many times. This sequence joins TRBV28 and TRBJ2-3; D is uncertain. CDR1 and CDR2 (germline): MDHEN, SYDVKM. V was pared by 6 bases and J by 4 bases, with 14 bases between. This CDR3 has 14 amino acids. The CDR3 DNA follows: TGTGCCAGCAGGGTGATAGCCGGGTCAGATACGCAGTATTTT. Protein sequence: CASRVIAGSDTQYF.

In its sample, this clonotype was seen many times. As DNA, the CDR3 is TGTGCCAGCAGTCTCGCTGGGCGGGGGGCCTTCTACAATGAGCAGTTCTTC. The encoded protein is CASSLAGRGAFYNEQFF. The genes are TRBV27 and TRBJ2-1, with TRBD2 matching 8 bases. The CDR3 is 17 amino acids. V shed 5 bases, J shed 3 bases, and the junction held 12 bases outside the gene matches. CDR1 is MNHEY and CDR2 is SMNVEV in the germline V gene (reference sequence).

The chain employs TRBV6-5 and TRBJ1-5, with TRBD1 matching 10 bases. The ends lost 6 bases at V and 4 bases at J; junction bases unmatched: 6. The CDR3 runs 15 residues. Germline values: CDR1 MNHEY, CDR2 SVGAGI. In DNA, the CDR3 is TGTGCCAGCAGCGGGGGACAGGGGTCGAATCAGCCCCAGCATTTT. It encodes CASSGGQGSNQPQHF.

This clonotype appeared many times. The chain uses TRBV29-1 and TRBJ1-1; the match to TRBD1 covers 11 bases. CDR1 is SQVTM, CDR2 ANQGSEA, per germline. CDR3 size: 13 residues. J lost 11 bases, V lost 0 bases, and 5 bases had no gene match. The CDR3 sequence: CSVEEGQGATAFF. In DNA, the CDR3 is TGCAGCGTTGAAGAAGGACAGGGGGCCACTGCTTTCTTT. Variable domain in full (rest from reference TRBV29-1 and TRBJ1-1): SAVISQKPSRDICQRGTSLTIQCQVDSQVTMMFWYRQQPGQSLTLIATANQGSEATYESGFVIDKFPISRPNLTFSTLTVSNMSPEDSSIYLCSVEEGQGATAFFGQGTRLTVV.

The V call is TRBV7-2, the J call TRBJ1-3; 7 positions agree with TRBD1. V was pared by 8 bases and J by 2 bases, with 6 bases of the junction left unmatched. Germline CDR1 and CDR2: SGHTA and FQGNSA. The CDR3 contains 14 residues. The CDR3 sequence: CASEGGTAGNTIYF. CDR3 sequence (DNA): TGTGCCAGCGAAGGGGGGACAGCTGGAAACACCATATATTTT. The variable domain in full, completed from reference TRBV7-2 and TRBJ1-3, reads GAGVSQSPSNKVTEKGKDVELRCDPISGHTALYWYRQSLGQGLEFLIYFQGNSAPDKSGLPSDRFSAERTGGSVSTLTIQRTQQEDSAVYLCASEGGTAGNTIYFGEGSWLTVV.

This clonotype was seen many times. The gene calls are TRBV6-2 or TRBV6-3 and TRBJ2-3, with 7 bases matching TRBD2. The CDR3 has 15 amino acids. Losses at the gene ends were 6 bases for V and 0 bases for J; bases not matched to a gene: 6. Per the germline V gene, CDR1 is MNHEY and CDR2 is SVGEGT. CDR3 in amino acids: CASSSGTISTDTQYF. CDR3 coding DNA: TGTGCCAGCAGCTCCGGGACTATTAGCACAGATACGCAGTATTTT.

Many counts were recorded for this clonotype. V and J are TRBV2 and TRBJ2-2; 11 bases map to TRBD2. CDR1 and CDR2 from the germline V gene are SNHLY and FYNNEI. Trimming took 5 bases from V and 3 from J; bases not matched to a gene: 2. The length of the CDR3 is 15 residues. The CDR3 DNA reads as TGTGCCAGCAGTCTGGGACTAGCGGACACCGGGGAGCTGTTTTTT. Translated, it gives CASSLGLADTGELFF.

This clonotype appeared many times. As DNA, the CDR3 is TGCGCCAGCAGCCAAGCCCTCGACTCCTACAATGAGCAGTTCTTC. This sequence encodes CASSQALDSYNEQFF. J is TRBJ2-1 and V is TRBV4-3, with unresolved D. The CDR3 consists of 15 residues. V was trimmed by 1 base and J by 0 bases, leaving 7 bases between them. CDR1 is LGHNA and CDR2 is YSLEER in the germline V gene.

In this sample, this clonotype turned up a few times. The chain is built from TRBV20-1 and TRBJ1-2, with a weak D call TRBD1 (5 bases). The V end was cut by 1 base, the J end by 5 bases, with 8 bases between. The V gene's germline CDR1 is DFQATT and CDR2 SNEGSKA (reference sequence). This CDR3 spans 12 amino acids. This CDR3 reads CSARVGQYGYTF. CDR3 coding DNA: TGCAGTGCTAGAGTGGGGCAGTATGGCTACACCTTC.

This clonotype was counted only a few times. The genes are TRBV11-2 and TRBJ1-6; D is uncertain. CDR1 is SGHAT, CDR2 FQNNGV, per germline. This CDR3 has 15 residues. Trimming stripped 5 bases from V and 7 bases from J, with 15 bases between. This CDR3 is CASSRSGLPNSPLHF. CDR3 DNA: TGTGCCAGCAGCCGTTCCGGACTCCCCAATTCACCCCTCCACTTT.

The table lists this clonotype with many counts. The chain is built from TRBV20-1 and TRBJ1-5; weak D call: TRBD1 (5 bases). CDR3 length equals 15 residues. Deletions cut 3 bases from V and 2 bases from J, with 14 bases between. CDR1 and CDR2 (germline): DFQATT, SNEGSKA (reference sequence). CDR3 sequence reads: CSASHAGLGNQPQHF. Written as DNA, the CDR3 is TGCAGTGCTAGTCATGCGGGGCTTGGCAATCAGCCCCAGCATTTT.

The chain carries TRBV20-1 and TRBJ1-1; D perhaps matches TRBD1 (6 bases). CDR1 DFQATT and CDR2 SNEGSKA come from the germline V gene (reference sequence). V lost 0 bases to trimming and J lost 4 bases, with 12 bases between them. The CDR3 is 14 residues long. The CDR3 bases are TGCAGTGCTAGAGATTCGACAGGACCCACTGAAGCTTTCTTT. It yields the protein CSARDSTGPTEAFF.

This clonotype was picked up a small number of times. The CDR3 DNA follows: TGTGCCAGCAGCTTGCCGACTAGCAGGGTAGCAGATACGCAGTATTTT. It codes for CASSLPTSRVADTQYF. The chain has TRBV13 and TRBJ2-3; TRBD2 aligns across 7 bases. Germline CDR1 PRHDT, CDR2 FYEKMQ (reference sequence). CDR3 length equals 16 residues. The trim removed 3 bases at V and 4 bases at J, leaving 10 bases unmatched.

This clonotype was seen many times. This chain uses TRBV10-3 with TRBJ2-6; tentatively, D is TRBD2 (6 bases). CDR3 length: 15 residues. Trimming pared 4 bases from V and 6 bases from J, leaving 13 bases between. Germline assignment: CDR1 ENHRY and CDR2 SYGVKD. The CDR3 spells CAISVGGTEANVLTF. In DNA, the CDR3 is TGTGCCATCAGTGTAGGTGGGACTGAGGCCAACGTCCTGACTTTC.

Many counts were recorded for this clonotype. V usage is TRBV29-1 and J usage is TRBJ2-3; D gene unclear. The CDR3 is made up of 14 amino acids. The V end lost 3 bases, the J end lost 3 bases, and 13 bases lay between the germline ends. From germline, CDR1 is SQVTM and CDR2 ANQGSEA. The CDR3 bases are TGCAGCGTTGATGGGTCGTCGCCGACAGATACGCAGTATTTT. This gives the protein CSVDGSSPTDTQYF.

A few counts support this clonotype. The rearrangement uses TRBV10-3 and TRBJ1-1, with unresolved D. V lost 0 bases and J 7 bases, leaving 12 bases between the germline ends. Germline CDR1 and CDR2: ENHRY and SYGVKD. The CDR3 is 14 amino acids. This CDR3 reads CAISESTDPGEAFF. The CDR3 bases are TGTGCCATCAGTGAGTCAACCGATCCGGGTGAAGCTTTCTTT.

The sample holds many counts of this clonotype. This rearrangement joins TRBV10-3 to TRBJ2-1; 10 nucleotides agree with TRBD2. This CDR3 is 17 amino acids long. The trim removed 6 bases at V and 0 bases at J, leaving 8 bases unmatched. Germline V gene lookup returns CDR1 ENHRY and CDR2 SYGVKD. The chain's CDR3 is CAISKRTSGSSYNEQFF. In nucleotides, the CDR3 is TGTGCCATCAGCAAGAGGACTAGCGGAAGCTCCTACAATGAGCAGTTCTTC.

This clonotype has at least ten counts. The rearrangement uses TRBV9 and TRBJ1-6, with 7 bases lining up with TRBD1. Germline V gene sequence: CDR1 SGDLS, CDR2 YYNGEE. The CDR3 has 14 residues. J gave up 10 bases and V 4 bases, and 8 bases lay outside the gene matches. The CDR3 is CASSITSTGSPLHF. In DNA form, the CDR3 reads TGTGCCAGCAGCATCACCTCGACAGGGTCACCCCTCCACTTT.

This clonotype was observed a handful of times. One end of the junction fails to match germline, which may point to a read error. The chain couples TRBV6-1 to TRBJ2-4, with 7 bases that match TRBD1. Germline values: CDR1 MNHNS, CDR2 SASEGT. The CDR3 is 12 residues long. The CDR3 DNA is TGTGCCAGCAGCGAAACCGGGACAGCCTCTGACTTC. Its protein is CASSETGTASDF.

Notes on this clonotype: The junction differs from germline at one of its ends, possibly a read error. The J gene is TRBJ1-2, the V gene TRBV20-1; the D gene is possibly TRBD1 (6 bases). Per germline, CDR1 DFQATT and CDR2 SNEGSKA (reference sequence). The CDR3 covers 13 residues. DNA for the CDR3: TGCAGTGCAAGAGAACAGGGAAGATATGGCTACACCTTC. This codes for CSAREQGRYGYTF.

This clonotype was found many times. This chain joins TRBV2 and TRBJ1-1, with D hard to call. The CDR3 loop spans 15 amino acids. Per the germline V gene, CDR1 is SNHLY and CDR2 is FYNNEI. The V end lost 2 bases, the J end lost 2 bases, and 12 bases lay between the germline ends. For the CDR3, the DNA is TGTGCCAGCAGTGAATCCGGCCCATCTAACACTGAAGCTTTCTTT. Amino acid sequence: CASSESGPSNTEAFF.